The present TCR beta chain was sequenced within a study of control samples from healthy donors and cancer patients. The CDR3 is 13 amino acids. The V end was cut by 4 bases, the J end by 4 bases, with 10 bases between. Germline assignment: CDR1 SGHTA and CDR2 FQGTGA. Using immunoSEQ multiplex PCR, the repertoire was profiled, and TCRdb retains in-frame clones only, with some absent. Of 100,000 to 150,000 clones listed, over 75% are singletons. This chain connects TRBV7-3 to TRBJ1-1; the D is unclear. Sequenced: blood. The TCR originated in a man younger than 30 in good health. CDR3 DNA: TGTGCCAGCAGCTCCTCCTTGAGCACTGAAGCTTTCTTT. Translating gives CASSSSLSTEAFF.